Below, 22 T cell receptor beta chains from the same sample are listed, as sequenced in a study of cytomegalovirus exposure and HLA in healthy donors. PCR used 60 Vbeta primers and 13 Jbeta primers. Using immunoSEQ multiplex PCR, the repertoire was profiled, and TCRdb retains in-frame clones only, with some absent. Of approximately 100,000 clones in the sample, about four fifths were seen once. Sequenced material: PBMCs. These receptors came from a female donor in good health and CMV-seropositive.

The J gene is TRBJ2-1, the V gene TRBV5-1; weak D call: TRBD1 (6 bases). This CDR3 has 14 residues. Trimming cost V 0 bases and J 8 bases, with 12 bases left between them. Germline CDR1 SGHRS, CDR2 YFSETQ. DNA for the CDR3: TGCGCCAGCAGCTTGGGGAACAGGGAGCATGAGCAGTTCTTC. Its protein product is CASSLGNREHEQFF.

This chain uses TRBV6-1 with TRBJ2-7; TRBD1 aligns across 8 bases. CDR1 and CDR2 from the germline V gene are MNHNS and SASEGT. CDR3 size: 13 residues. Germline trimming cut 5 bases from V and 7 bases from J; bases unmatched to any gene: 7. CDR3 sequence: CASSSGTGSEQYF. The CDR3 nucleotides are TGTGCCAGCAGTTCCGGGACAGGCTCTGAGCAGTACTTC.

The CDR3: CASSPPETGNYGYTF. The CDR3 DNA reads as TGTGCCAGCTCACCACCAGAGACAGGGAACTATGGCTACACCTTC. The chain recombines TRBV18 with TRBJ1-2, with 7 positions matching TRBD1. V was pared by 0 bases and J by 2 bases, with 3 bases of the junction left unmatched. CDR3 length: 15 amino acids. Germline lookup yields CDR1 KGHSH and CDR2 LQKENI.

The chain recombines TRBV6-5 with TRBJ2-7; maybe TRBD2 (6 bases). The ends were cut back, 6 bases at V and 3 bases at J, with 15 bases in the middle. Germline V gene data show CDR1 as MNHEY and CDR2 as SVGAGI. The CDR3 extends over 14 amino acids. CDR3 sequence: CASSHLLGGYEQYF. The DNA of the CDR3 is TGTGCCAGCAGCCACCTCCTGGGGGGCTACGAGCAGTACTTC.

The chain combines TRBV9 with TRBJ2-3, with 9 bases matching TRBD2. The V gene end was trimmed by 2 bases and the J gene end by 2 bases; junction bases not matched to a gene: 3. The CDR3 loop spans 15 amino acids. CDR1 SGDLS and CDR2 YYNGEE come from the germline V gene. As DNA, the CDR3 is TGTGCCAGCAGCGTGACTAGCGGAGTCACAGATACGCAGTATTTT. The encoded protein is CASSVTSGVTDTQYF.

A single count supports this clone. The V call is TRBV6-5, the J call TRBJ2-5; D is ambiguous. The J call may not be correct, given that the DNA end is closer to TRBJ2-7. The CDR3 has 14 amino acids. Germline values: CDR1 MNHEY, CDR2 SVGAGI. CDR3 in amino acids: CASSPYVALYEQYF. The CDR3 DNA follows: TGTGCCAGCAGTCCTTATGTCGCCCTCTACGAGCAGTACTTC.

The genes are TRBV11-3 and TRBJ2-1; 8 bases line up with TRBD2. The CDR3 has 16 residues. Germline values: CDR1 SGHNT, CDR2 YENEEA. V lost 5 bases to trimming and J lost 6 bases; unmatched junction nucleotides: 12. In nucleotides, the CDR3 is TGTGCCAGCAGCCCCCGGTCGAGCGGGAGTTTCAATGAGCAGTTCTTC. Amino acid sequence: CASSPRSSGSFNEQFF.

This chain joins TRBV5-6 and TRBJ1-2; 7 bases are shared with TRBD1. Losses at the gene ends were 3 bases for V and 4 bases for J; bases not matched to a gene: 9. The CDR3 extends over 15 amino acids. In germline, CDR1 is SGHDT, CDR2 YYEEEE. For the CDR3, the DNA is TGTGCCAGCAGCTCTCGACAGGGAAGAGGCTATGGCTACACCTTC. It encodes CASSSRQGRGYGYTF.

This chain joins TRBV6-5 and TRBJ1-1, with 7 bases aligning to TRBD1. The CDR3 consists of 14 residues. V was clipped by 2 bases and J by 4 bases; unmatched bases: 4. CDR1 and CDR2 from the germline V gene are MNHEY and SVGAGI. The CDR3, as DNA: TGTGCCAGCAGTTACGAAGAGGGGGCCACTGAAGCTTTCTTT. Residues: CASSYEEGATEAFF.

The chain has TRBV30 and TRBJ1-5; unclear D gene. V was shortened by 3 bases and J by 4 bases, with 13 bases between the two germline ends. Germline CDR1 GTSNPN, CDR2 SVGIG (reference sequence). The CDR3 totals 14 residues. The CDR3 loop reads CAWRDWAGNQPQHF. In DNA form, the CDR3 reads TGTGCCTGGAGGGATTGGGCGGGGAATCAGCCCCAGCATTTT.

The rearrangement links TRBV5-1 to TRBJ1-1; TRBD1 agrees at 10 bases. CDR3 length equals 15 residues. With 2 bases clipped from V and 8 bases from J, the junction kept 9 bases outside the gene matches. Germline CDR1 is SGHRS and CDR2 is YFSETQ. CDR3 nucleotide sequence: TGCGCCAGCAGCTTATACCCCGCGGGACAGGGGGAAGCTTTCTTT. Its protein product is CASSLYPAGQGEAFF.

The V and J genes are TRBV11-2 and TRBJ2-1, with a weak D call TRBD2 (6 bases). Looked up from germline, CDR1 is SGHAT and CDR2 is FQNNGV. This CDR3 is 13 amino acids long. V dropped 1 base and J dropped 12 bases, with 13 bases sitting between them. The CDR3: CASSLGGDIAQFF. The DNA for the CDR3 is TGTGCCAGCAGCTTAGGGGGGGATATCGCGCAGTTCTTC.

The V and J genes are TRBV25-1 and TRBJ2-7; TRBD1 is a possible D gene (6 bases). V was clipped by 4 bases and J by 4 bases, with 8 bases between them. The CDR3 loop spans 12 amino acids. Germline values: CDR1 MGHDK, CDR2 SYGVNS. The CDR3 loop reads CASSGDMYEQYF. In nucleotides, the CDR3 is TGTGCCAGCAGTGGGGACATGTACGAGCAGTACTTC.

This clone was detected only a few times. Germline and junction disagree at one end, which may indicate a read error. The V call is TRBV30, the J call TRBJ2-7; 8 bases map to TRBD2. The CDR3 has 12 residues. Looked up from germline, CDR1 is GTSNPN and CDR2 is SVGIG (reference sequence). CDR3: CSCGGRAYEQYF. CDR3 DNA: TGTTCCTGCGGGGGGCGGGCCTACGAGCAGTACTTC.

Only a few counts were recorded for this clone. The chain carries TRBV7-2 and TRBJ1-5; no definite D call. The CDR3 spans 16 residues. The V gene's germline CDR1 is SGHTA and CDR2 FQGNSA. With 3 bases removed from V and 0 bases from J, the gap between germline ends came to 12 bases. Written as DNA, the CDR3 is TGTGCCAGCAGCTTGGGAGACCGCAATAGCAATCAGCCCCAGCATTTT. This gives the protein CASSLGDRNSNQPQHF. Based on the CDR3 plus reference TRBV7-2 and TRBJ1-5, the full variable domain is GAGVSQSPSNKVTEKGKDVELRCDPISGHTALYWYRQSLGQGLEFLIYFQGNSAPDKSGLPSDRFSAERTGGSVSTLTIQRTQQEDSAVYLCASSLGDRNSNQPQHFGDGTRLSIL.

V is TRBV4-2 and J is TRBJ2-5; 7 bases line up with TRBD1. The CDR3 length is 14 residues. The germline V gene has CDR1 LGHNA and CDR2 YNFKEQ. V was pared by 2 bases and J by 4 bases, with 4 bases of the junction left unmatched. In DNA form, the CDR3 reads TGTGCCAGCAGCCAACTACAGGGGAGAGAGACCCAGTACTTC. Amino acid sequence: CASSQLQGRETQYF.

CDR3 protein: CASTGGFLETQYF. CDR3 nucleotide sequence: TGTGCCAGTACAGGGGGCTTTTTAGAGACCCAGTACTTC. J is TRBJ2-5 and V is TRBV25-1, with 9 nucleotides matching TRBD1. From germline, CDR1 is MGHDK and CDR2 SYGVNS. J lost 4 bases, V lost 9 bases, and 6 bases had no gene match. This CDR3 is 13 amino acids long.

This sequence joins TRBV4-2 and TRBJ1-5, with a possible D match to TRBD1 (5 bases). Germline CDR1 LGHNA, CDR2 YNFKEQ. This CDR3 region has 16 residues. Trimming took 1 base from V and 2 from J, leaving 12 bases between them. The CDR3 DNA is TGTGCCAGCAGCCAAGGGGCAGGGCTGGGCAATCAGCCCCAGCATTTT. As protein: CASSQGAGLGNQPQHF.

The chain has TRBV9 and TRBJ2-4, with TRBD2 as a possible D gene (7 bases). The CDR3 sequence is 14 residues long. The germline V gene has CDR1 SGDLS and CDR2 YYNGEE. Trimming removed 4 bases at V and 6 bases at J, with 14 bases between. The CDR3 loop reads CASSQKGEGNIQYF. The DNA for the CDR3 is TGTGCCAGCAGCCAGAAGGGGGAGGGAAACATTCAGTACTTC.

The chain links TRBV19 to TRBJ1-5; D perhaps matches TRBD1 (5 bases). The germline V gene encodes CDR1 LNHDA and CDR2 SQIVND (reference sequence). The CDR3 has 12 amino acids. The V end was cut by 6 bases, the J end by 2 bases, with 5 bases between. The CDR3 DNA sequence: TGTGCCAGTAGACAGGGCAATCAGCCCCAGCATTTT. Translated: CASRQGNQPQHF.

This chain uses TRBV7-9 with TRBJ2-1; 7 bases map to TRBD1. Germline assignment: CDR1 SEHNR and CDR2 FQNEAQ (reference sequence). This CDR3 has 12 amino acids. The V gene end was trimmed by 5 bases and the J gene end by 7 bases; junction bases not matched to a gene: 2. The CDR3 protein is CASSLRGNEQFF. The CDR3, as DNA: TGTGCCAGCAGCCTCAGGGGGAATGAGCAGTTCTTC.

Only one count was recorded for this clone. The chain couples TRBV30 to TRBJ1-6; D not certain. The CDR3 contains 15 residues. Between the trimmed V and J ends, which lost 2 bases and 7 bases, there was a span of 15 bases. Germline loops: CDR1 GTSNPN, CDR2 SVGIG (reference sequence). In DNA form, the CDR3 reads TGTGCCTGGAGTAAAACCGGAGTAAGAAATTCACCCCTCCACTTT. It translates to CAWSKTGVRNSPLHF.